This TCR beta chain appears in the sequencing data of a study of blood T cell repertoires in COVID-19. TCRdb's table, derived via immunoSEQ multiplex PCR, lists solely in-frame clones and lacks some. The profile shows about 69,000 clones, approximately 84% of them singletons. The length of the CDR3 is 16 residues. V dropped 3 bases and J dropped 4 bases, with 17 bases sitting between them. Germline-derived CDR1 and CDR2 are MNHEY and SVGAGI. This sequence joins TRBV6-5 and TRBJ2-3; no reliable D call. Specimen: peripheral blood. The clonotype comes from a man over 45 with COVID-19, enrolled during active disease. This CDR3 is CASSYGVGRFSDTQYF. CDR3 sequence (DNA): TGTGCCAGCAGTTATGGAGTGGGTCGTTTCTCAGATACGCAGTATTTT.